These 30 T cell receptor beta chains originate from one sample sequenced in a study of CD8+ T cells in alopecia areata. cDNA serving as the sequencing template came from extracted, reverse transcribed RNA. Sequencing was performed with immunoSEQ multiplex PCR; in TCRdb, only in-frame clones are kept and a portion is missing. The sample shows under 250,000 clones, more than 45% of them seen only once. As for treatment: oral pan-JAK inhibitor, 5-10 mg twice daily. The source material was CD4+ T cells sorted from blood, sampled at week 4, from a patient treated with tofacitinib. Receptor source: a human donor with alopecia areata.

This chain connects TRBV5-1 to TRBJ1-1; 8 bases line up with TRBD1. The CDR3 has 15 amino acids. From germline, CDR1 is SGHRS and CDR2 YFSETQ. After removal of 4 bases from V and 1 base from J, the junction contained 6 bases not matched to a gene. The CDR3 bases are TGCGCCAGCAGCCCTGGGACAGGACAGAACACTGAAGCTTTCTTT. As protein: CASSPGTGQNTEAFF.

The rearrangement links TRBV5-1 to TRBJ1-1, with D hard to call. The CDR3 contains 13 residues. Deletions cut 4 bases from V and 0 bases from J, with 7 bases between. From germline, CDR1 is SGHRS and CDR2 YFSETQ. For the CDR3, the DNA is TGCGCCAGCAGCAGGGAGGTGAACACTGAAGCTTTCTTT. As protein: CASSREVNTEAFF.

The rearrangement joins TRBV14 to TRBJ2-1; 8 bases agree with TRBD2. V lost 4 bases and J lost 9; bases outside the gene matches: 8. Germline lookup yields CDR1 SGHDN and CDR2 FVKESK. The CDR3 runs to 14 residues. CDR3 sequence: CASSPGGTAVEQFF. The CDR3 DNA reads as TGTGCCAGCAGCCCGGGGGGGACGGCAGTTGAGCAGTTCTTC.

Points on this clone: This specimen includes other DNA sequences encoding the same CDR3. The chain is built from TRBV30 and TRBJ1-2; D gene unclear. Germline CDR1 GTSNPN, CDR2 SVGIG (reference sequence). V was cut by 0 bases and J by 8 bases, with 13 bases left in between. The CDR3 is 13 residues long. The CDR3 nucleotides read TGTGCCTGGAGTGTAACGGAAGGGTTGGGCTACACCTTC. Translated: CAWSVTEGLGYTF.

V usage is TRBV29-1 and J usage is TRBJ2-7, with D possibly TRBD2 on 6 matching bases. The germline gives CDR1 SQVTM, CDR2 ANQGSEA. V was pared by 6 bases and J by 3 bases, with 18 bases between. This CDR3 is built from 14 residues. CDR3 bases: TGCAGCGTATCTGGGACTCTTCCCCACTACGAGCAGTACTTC. This sequence encodes CSVSGTLPHYEQYF.

The chain links TRBV28 to TRBJ1-5; tentatively, D is TRBD1 (6 bases). V was cut by 3 bases and J by 3 bases, with 12 bases left in between. The CDR3 length is 15 residues. Looked up from germline, CDR1 is MDHEN and CDR2 is SYDVKM. The DNA of the CDR3 is TGTGCCAGCAGTTTCCCGGGACAATCCAATCAGCCCCAGCATTTT. Residues: CASSFPGQSNQPQHF.

CDR3 bases: TGTGCCAGCAGCCTCTCCCGGGACTCAACCTACGAGCAGTACTTC. Translating it yields CASSLSRDSTYEQYF. The J gene is TRBJ2-7, the V gene TRBV7-9; D perhaps matches TRBD2 (6 bases). Per germline, CDR1 SEHNR and CDR2 FQNEAQ (reference sequence). V dropped 5 bases and J dropped 2 bases, with 16 bases sitting between them. This CDR3 is built from 15 residues.

The chain joins TRBV5-1 to TRBJ2-5, with 7 bases that match TRBD1. The CDR3 has 19 residues. Per germline, CDR1 SGHRS and CDR2 YFSETQ. Trimming cost V 4 bases and J 5 bases; bases outside gene matches: 23. Written as DNA, the CDR3 is TGCGCCAGCAGCGAGATACTAAGGGGGCGCATCAGCAGTCAGGAGACCCAGTACTTC. Protein: CASSEILRGRISSQETQYF.

This clone appeared once. The rearrangement joins TRBV9 to TRBJ1-3; D possibly corresponds to TRBD1 (5 bases). The length of the CDR3 is 16 residues. Per germline, CDR1 SGDLS and CDR2 YYNGEE. V was pared by 6 bases and J by 2 bases, with 18 bases between. The CDR3 DNA reads TGTGCCAGCACTAGATCGGCTGGGGCAGCTGGAAACACCATATATTTT. This gives the protein CASTRSAGAAGNTIYF.

This clone was detected a few times. The chain joins TRBV4-1 to TRBJ1-5; D is unresolved. Germline V gene lookup returns CDR1 MGHRA and CDR2 YSYEKL. Trimming pared 3 bases from V and 2 bases from J, leaving 14 bases between. This CDR3 comprises 16 residues. This CDR3 is CASSHQNLVGNQPQHF. The CDR3 DNA sequence: TGCGCCAGCAGCCACCAAAACCTGGTGGGCAATCAGCCCCAGCATTTT.

This sequence joins TRBV9 and TRBJ1-1; 7 bases are shared with TRBD1. V lost 5 bases, J lost 2 bases, and 6 bases stayed unmatched. This CDR3 region has 14 residues. Germline values: CDR1 SGDLS, CDR2 YYNGEE. CDR3 bases: TGTGCCAGCAGAAGGGGGCTGACTAACACTGAAGCTTTCTTT. It is translated as CASRRGLTNTEAFF.

Only a few counts were recorded for this clone. The chain joins TRBV5-1 to TRBJ1-1; D is ambiguous. CDR1 SGHRS and CDR2 YFSETQ come from the germline V gene. Trimming took off 4 bases at V and 6 bases at J, with 16 bases between the two ends. There are 14 residues in the CDR3. The CDR3 is CASSPGGVGPEAFF. CDR3 DNA sequence: TGCGCCAGCAGCCCGGGAGGAGTGGGCCCTGAAGCTTTCTTT.

The chain carries TRBV30 and TRBJ2-1; TRBD2 matches at 10 bases. Germline loops: CDR1 GTSNPN, CDR2 SVGIG (reference sequence). J gave up 4 bases and V 4 bases, and 4 bases lay outside the gene matches. CDR3 length: 14 amino acids. The CDR3: CAWTRTSGYNEQFF. The CDR3 DNA reads TGTGCCTGGACTAGGACTAGCGGTTACAATGAGCAGTTCTTC.

Only a few counts were recorded for this clone. The V and J genes are TRBV29-1 and TRBJ1-1; TRBD1 agrees at 10 bases. Germline assignment: CDR1 SQVTM and CDR2 ANQGSEA. This CDR3 region has 16 residues. Unmatched junction bases numbered 13, after V lost 8 bases and J lost 1 base. CDR3 residues: CSTSPGDRGENTEAFF. The CDR3, as DNA: TGCAGCACGAGCCCCGGGGACAGGGGTGAGAACACTGAAGCTTTCTTT.

The chain links TRBV30 to TRBJ1-1, with D possibly being TRBD1 (6 bases). The CDR3 is 13 residues long. Deletions cut 3 bases from V and 8 bases from J, with 16 bases between. CDR1 and CDR2 (germline): GTSNPN, SVGIG (reference sequence). CDR3 region: CAWSRQGISEAFF. The DNA for the CDR3 is TGTGCCTGGAGCAGGCAGGGGATTTCGGAAGCTTTCTTT. Full variable domain (remainder filled in from reference TRBV30 and TRBJ1-1): SQTIHQWPATLVQPVGSPLSLECTVEGTSNPNLYWYRQAAGRGLQLLFYSVGIGQISSEVPQNLSASRPQDRQFILSSKKLLLSDSGFYLCAWSRQGISEAFFGQGTRLTVV.

This clone came up once. The chain couples TRBV6-5 to TRBJ1-6, with D tentatively TRBD1 (5 bases). The V end was cut by 7 bases, the J end by 7 bases, with 11 bases between. The CDR3 contains 13 residues. Germline loops: CDR1 MNHEY, CDR2 SVGAGI. Here the CDR3 DNA reads TGTGCCAGCACCTCAGGGAGGAATTCACCCCTCCACTTT. It yields the protein CASTSGRNSPLHF.

In its sample, this clone was seen a few times. The same CDR3 is also encoded by other DNA sequences in this sample. The V call is TRBV27, the J call TRBJ1-6; TRBD1 matches 7 bases. Germline CDR1 and CDR2: MNHEY and SMNVEV (reference sequence). V shed 2 bases and J 7 bases; nucleotides not matched to a gene: 2. The CDR3 runs to 14 residues. CDR3 amino acids: CASSLDRVNSPLHF. CDR3 bases: TGTGCCAGCAGTTTAGACAGGGTAAATTCACCCCTCCACTTT.

This clone was found once. The gene calls are TRBV9 and TRBJ2-3; possibly TRBD2 for D (5 bases). V lost 0 bases and J lost 4, with 12 bases in between. The CDR3 consists of 15 residues. The germline CDR1 and CDR2 sequences are SGDLS and YYNGEE. As DNA, the CDR3 is TGTGCCAGCAGCGTAGTAACGGGGAAGGCAGATACGCAGTATTTT. Translated, it gives CASSVVTGKADTQYF.

The rearrangement joins TRBV2 to TRBJ2-2; TRBD1 agrees at 8 bases. Germline loops: CDR1 SNHLY, CDR2 FYNNEI. V shed 5 bases and J 4 bases; nucleotides not matched to a gene: 6. The CDR3 extends over 15 amino acids. CDR3 nucleotide sequence: TGTGCCAGCAGTCCGACAGGGGTGGGCACCGGGGAGCTGTTTTTT. This encodes CASSPTGVGTGELFF.

The genes are TRBV4-3 and TRBJ1-2; D unresolved. This CDR3 has 13 amino acids. Trimming stripped 1 base from V and 7 bases from J, with 10 bases between. CDR1 is LGHNA and CDR2 is YSLEER in the germline V gene. The CDR3 loop is CASSQVQSGGYTF. The CDR3 coding sequence is TGCGCCAGCAGCCAAGTGCAGAGTGGTGGCTACACCTTC.

The chain joins TRBV9 to TRBJ1-6; 7 bases fit TRBD1. The CDR3 totals 16 residues. Germline CDR1 SGDLS, CDR2 YYNGEE. V trimming: 4 bases; J trimming: 9 bases; junction bases outside the gene matches: 13. The CDR3 nucleotides read TGTGCCAGCAGCCCGGGACAGCTTATTCCCTCTTCACCCCTCCACTTT. Its translation is CASSPGQLIPSSPLHF.

The V and J genes are TRBV15 and TRBJ2-3; 10 bases map to TRBD2. J lost 6 bases, V lost 1 base, and 10 bases had no gene match. The CDR3 is 17 residues long. Germline V gene sequence: CDR1 LNHNV, CDR2 YYDKDF (reference sequence). The CDR3 bases are TGTGCCACCAGCAGAGGTTCGAGCGGGGGGGCCCCCGATACGCAGTATTTT. Protein sequence: CATSRGSSGGAPDTQYF.

CDR3 region: CASSLGVGADGELFF. CDR3 nucleotide sequence: TGTGCCAGCAGCTTAGGGGTCGGAGCGGATGGGGAGCTGTTTTTT. The chain employs TRBV7-3 and TRBJ2-2; D might be TRBD2 (5 bases). The CDR3 loop spans 15 amino acids. Trimming took off 2 bases at V and 8 bases at J, with 15 bases between the two ends. Germline V gene data show CDR1 as SGHTA and CDR2 as FQGTGA.

This rearrangement joins TRBV5-1 to TRBJ2-7, with 7 nucleotides matching TRBD1. The V gene's germline CDR1 is SGHRS and CDR2 YFSETQ. This CDR3 region has 12 residues. V lost 5 bases to trimming and J lost 7 bases; unmatched junction nucleotides: 6. CDR3 amino acids: CASRRGQEEQYF. The DNA of the CDR3 is TGCGCCAGCAGGAGGGGGCAGGAGGAGCAGTACTTC. Using reference TRBV5-1 and TRBJ2-7 for the parts outside the CDR3, the full variable domain is KAGVTQTPRYLIKTRGQQVTLSCSPISGHRSVSWYQQTPGQGLQFLFEYFSETQRNKGNFPGRFSGRQFSNSRSEMNVSTLELGDSALYLCASRRGQEEQYFGPGTRLTVT.

CDR3 protein: CASGGNTIYF. The CDR3 coding sequence is TGTGCCTCGGGAGGAAACACCATATATTTT. V is TRBV19 and J is TRBJ1-3, with no clear D. Germline CDR1 reads LNHDA; CDR2 reads SQIVND (reference sequence). Trimming pared 11 bases from V and 4 bases from J, leaving 6 bases between. The CDR3 is 10 residues long.

Note on this clone: Other DNA sequences in this sample translate to the same CDR3. This rearrangement joins TRBV11-2 to TRBJ2-1; 7 nucleotides line up with TRBD2. Unmatched junction bases numbered 8, after V lost 5 bases and J lost 4 bases. CDR1 and CDR2 from the germline V gene are SGHAT and FQNNGV. The CDR3 spans 15 residues. CDR3 amino acids: CASSPQAGRYNEQFF. The CDR3 DNA reads TGTGCCAGCAGCCCACAAGCGGGGAGATACAATGAGCAGTTCTTC.

The J gene is TRBJ2-7, the V gene TRBV7-2, with unresolved D. The CDR3 is made up of 12 amino acids. With 2 bases removed from V and 5 bases from J, the gap between germline ends came to 7 bases. In germline, CDR1 is SGHTA, CDR2 FQGNSA. The CDR3 loop reads CASSLSIHEQYF. For the CDR3, the DNA is TGTGCCAGCAGCTTATCGATCCACGAGCAGTACTTC.

This rearrangement joins TRBV10-1 to TRBJ1-2, with a tentative D call TRBD1 (6 bases). Germline-derived CDR1 and CDR2 are WNHNN and SYGVQD (reference sequence). V gave up 3 bases and J gave up 2 bases, with 7 bases separating them. The CDR3 loop spans 13 amino acids. CDR3 sequence reads: CASSDTGNYGYTF. The CDR3 DNA follows: TGCGCCAGCAGTGATACAGGGAACTATGGCTACACCTTC.

This clone appeared a few times. The chain employs TRBV19 and TRBJ2-1, with 8 nucleotides matching TRBD2. With 6 bases clipped from V and 9 bases from J, the junction kept 7 bases outside the gene matches. The V gene's germline CDR1 is LNHDA and CDR2 SQIVND (reference sequence). This CDR3 is built from 13 residues. The CDR3 DNA reads TGTGCCAGTAGACGAAACGGGGGGGGTGAGCAGTTCTTC. Protein sequence: CASRRNGGGEQFF. The full variable domain, completed using reference TRBV19 and TRBJ2-1, is DGGITQSPKYLFRKEGQNVTLSCEQNLNHDAMYWYRQDPGQGLRLIYYSQIVNDFQKGDIAEGYSVSREKKESFPLTVTSAQKNPTAFYLCASRRNGGGEQFFGPGTRLTVL.

This clone turned up a few times. V usage is TRBV30 and J usage is TRBJ1-3, with D maybe TRBD1 (5 bases). Trimming shortened V by 0 bases and J by 0 bases, and 6 bases separated the two germline ends. Germline V gene lookup returns CDR1 GTSNPN and CDR2 SVGIG (reference sequence). The length of the CDR3 is 14 residues. This CDR3 is CAWSVDSSGNTIYF. The CDR3, as DNA: TGTGCCTGGAGTGTTGACAGCTCTGGAAACACCATATATTTT.